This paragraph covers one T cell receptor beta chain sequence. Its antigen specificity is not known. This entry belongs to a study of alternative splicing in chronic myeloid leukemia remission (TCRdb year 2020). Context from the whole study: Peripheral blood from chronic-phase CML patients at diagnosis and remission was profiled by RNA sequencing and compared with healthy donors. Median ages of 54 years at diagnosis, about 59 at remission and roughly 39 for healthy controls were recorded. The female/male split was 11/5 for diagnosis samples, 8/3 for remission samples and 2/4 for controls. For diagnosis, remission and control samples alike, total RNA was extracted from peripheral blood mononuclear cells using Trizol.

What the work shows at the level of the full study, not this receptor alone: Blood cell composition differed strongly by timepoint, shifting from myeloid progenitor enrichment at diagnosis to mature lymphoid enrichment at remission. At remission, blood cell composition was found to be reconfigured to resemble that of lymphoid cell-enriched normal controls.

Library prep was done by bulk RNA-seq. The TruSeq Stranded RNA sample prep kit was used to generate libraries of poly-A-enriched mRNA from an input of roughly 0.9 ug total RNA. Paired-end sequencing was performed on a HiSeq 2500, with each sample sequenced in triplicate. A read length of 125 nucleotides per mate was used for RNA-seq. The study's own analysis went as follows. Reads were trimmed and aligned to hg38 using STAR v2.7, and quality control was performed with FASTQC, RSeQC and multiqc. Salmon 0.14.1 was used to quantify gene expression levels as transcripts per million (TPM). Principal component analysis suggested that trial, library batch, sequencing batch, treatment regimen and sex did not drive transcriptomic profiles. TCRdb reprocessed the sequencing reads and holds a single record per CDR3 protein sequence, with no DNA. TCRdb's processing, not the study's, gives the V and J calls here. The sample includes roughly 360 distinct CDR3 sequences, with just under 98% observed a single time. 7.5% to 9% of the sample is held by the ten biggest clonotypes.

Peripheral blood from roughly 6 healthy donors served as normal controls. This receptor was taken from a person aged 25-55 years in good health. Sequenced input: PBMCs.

CDR3 loop: CASSQVNGGTEAFF. Recombination linked TRBV4-3 to TRBJ1-1. CDR1 and CDR2 were assigned from the germline V gene as LGHNA and YSLEER. Reading from cysteine to phenylalanine, the CDR3 counts 14 amino acids. No nucleotide data were recorded.